Detailed here is one T cell receptor (beta chain). TCRdb re-called the 5' RACE reads with MiXCR, one entry per CDR3 protein. The data hold about 40,000 distinct CDR3 sequences, with roughly 6.2% observed a single time. This record belongs to a study of early T cells in non-severe SARS-CoV-2 infection. V lost 6 bases and J 6 bases, leaving 21 bases between the germline ends. The germline CDR1 and CDR2 sequences are SGHRS and YFSETQ. The CDR3 runs 15 residues. The TCR was taken from an adult who was a healthcare worker with PCR-confirmed SARS-CoV-2 infection or an uninfected control (not recorded which). The chain carries TRBV5-1 and TRBJ1-2; D is undetermined. The material sequenced was whole blood, taken at baseline. The CDR3 coding sequence is TGCGCCAGCAAGAACCGACTGGGCGGAGGAGATGGCTACACCTTC. Translating gives CASKNRLGGGDGYTF.